Below, 22 T cell receptor beta chains from the same sample are listed, as sequenced in a study of beta chain features in type 1 diabetes. Investigators reverse transcribed all isolated RNA, so they sequenced expressed TCRB transcripts. Only in-frame clones appear in the TCRdb table, and some are missing; sequencing was by immunoSEQ multiplex PCR. Here the sample spans 640,000 or so clones, around an eighth being singletons. Study-level findings and limits: All four CD4+ subsets of Type 1 diabetes patients contained TCRB CDR3s that were moderately but significantly shorter.

Their specific antigens are unknown. Sequencing was performed on naive CD4+ T cells from blood. These TCRs come from a man aged 18 to 29 with type 1 diabetes.

The chain is built from TRBV19 and TRBJ2-3; no reliable D call. The CDR3 runs 14 residues. V was trimmed by 0 bases and J by 6 bases, leaving 10 bases between them. CDR1 and CDR2 from the germline V gene are LNHDA and SQIVND (reference sequence). The CDR3 bases are TGTGCCAGTAGTATAGATCGACTTTTGGATACGCAGTATTTT. Its translation: CASSIDRLLDTQYF.

V and J are TRBV7-2 and TRBJ1-1, with TRBD1 matching over 7 bases. V lost 2 bases to trimming and J lost 1 base; unmatched junction nucleotides: 7. The CDR3 covers 16 residues. Germline CDR1 reads SGHTA; CDR2 reads FQGNSA. CDR3 region: CASSLRGQRKNTEAFF. The CDR3 bases are TGTGCCAGCAGCTTAAGGGGGCAAAGGAAGAACACTGAAGCTTTCTTT.

This clone has more than one count but fewer than ten. V is TRBV10-3 and J is TRBJ2-3; 7 bases are a match to TRBD1. Germline V lookup: CDR1 ENHRY, CDR2 SYGVKD. The J segment lost 1 base and the V segment lost 5 bases, leaving 6 bases of the junction unmatched. The CDR3 has 15 residues. Written as DNA, the CDR3 is TGTGCCATCAGTACAGGGACAGACGGCACAGATACGCAGTATTTT. It is translated as CAISTGTDGTDTQYF.

The chain recombines TRBV2 with TRBJ1-3; no firm D call. Between the trimmed V and J ends, which lost 2 bases and 0 bases, there was a span of 5 bases. Germline V gene sequence: CDR1 SNHLY, CDR2 FYNNEI. This CDR3 region has 14 residues. In nucleotides, the CDR3 is TGTGCCAGCAGTGAAATACGCTCTGGAAACACCATATATTTT. Its protein product is CASSEIRSGNTIYF. The whole variable domain, filled in from reference TRBV2 and TRBJ1-3, reads EPEVTQTPSHQVTQMGQEVILRCVPISNHLYFYWYRQILGQKVEFLVSFYNNEISEKSEIFDDQFSVERPDGSNFTLKIRSTKLEDSAMYFCASSEIRSGNTIYFGEGSWLTVV.

This chain uses TRBV6-5 with TRBJ2-7; 9 bases match TRBD1. CDR3 size: 14 residues. Per the germline V gene, CDR1 is MNHEY and CDR2 is SVGAGI. The junction had 6 bases not matched to a gene; V was cut back by 7 bases and J by 2 bases. CDR3 sequence: CASTPGTGTYEQYF. The DNA for the CDR3 is TGTGCCAGCACCCCTGGGACAGGGACCTACGAGCAGTACTTC.

The chain employs TRBV14 and TRBJ2-1, with TRBD2 identical over 12 bases. The CDR3 sequence is 16 residues long. V shed 6 bases and J 12 bases; nucleotides not matched to a gene: 15. Germline lookup yields CDR1 SGHDN and CDR2 FVKESK. This chain's CDR3 is CASSYRTSGASWVQFF. Written as DNA, the CDR3 is TGTGCCAGCAGTTACAGGACTAGCGGGGCTTCATGGGTGCAGTTCTTC.

The chain carries TRBV25-1 and TRBJ2-2, with D possibly matching TRBD1 (6 bases). Trimming shortened V by 3 bases and J by 4 bases, and 9 bases separated the two germline ends. Germline V gene data show CDR1 as MGHDK and CDR2 as SYGVNS. The CDR3 is 14 residues long. DNA for the CDR3: TGTGCCAGCAGTGAGGCAGGGGCCACCGGGGAGCTGTTTTTT. Its protein product is CASSEAGATGELFF.

A word on this clone: The sample holds other DNA sequences that translate to the same CDR3. J is TRBJ2-1 and V is TRBV2; 7 bases are shared with TRBD1. J gave up 0 bases and V 4 bases, and 0 bases lay outside the gene matches. The CDR3 extends over 14 amino acids. Germline lookup yields CDR1 SNHLY and CDR2 FYNNEI. In DNA form, the CDR3 reads TGTGCCAGCAGTGGACAGGGCTCCTACAATGAGCAGTTCTTC. Protein sequence: CASSGQGSYNEQFF.

V usage is TRBV19 and J usage is TRBJ1-2, with 9 bases matching TRBD1. Germline CDR1 reads LNHDA; CDR2 reads SQIVND (reference sequence). This CDR3 is built from 14 residues. Unmatched junction bases numbered 8, after V lost 5 bases and J lost 7 bases. In DNA form, the CDR3 reads TGTGCCAGTAGTCCCCGGGACAGGGACCGTGGCTACACCTTC. Amino acid sequence: CASSPRDRDRGYTF.

There are a few counts of this clone. The V call is TRBV25-1, the J call TRBJ1-4; 7 nucleotides align to TRBD1. The CDR3 has 12 residues. The junction had 8 bases not matched to a gene; V was cut back by 8 bases and J by 11 bases. Germline CDR1 reads MGHDK; CDR2 reads SYGVNS. The CDR3 region is CASSRQGGKLFF. In DNA, the CDR3 is TGTGCCAGCTCAAGACAGGGCGGGAAACTGTTTTTT.

The rearrangement uses TRBV4-1 and TRBJ2-1; tentatively, D is TRBD2 (6 bases). The V and J ends lost 6 bases and 0 bases respectively, with 12 bases between them. This CDR3 is built from 15 residues. Germline-derived CDR1 and CDR2 are MGHRA and YSYEKL. CDR3 sequence: CASRLIAVSYNEQFF. The CDR3 DNA sequence: TGCGCCAGCAGACTTATAGCGGTCTCCTACAATGAGCAGTTCTTC.

In nucleotides, the CDR3 is TGCGCCAGCAGCTTGACGGCACTAGATACGCAGTATTTT. It yields the protein CASSLTALDTQYF. The V call is TRBV5-1, the J call TRBJ2-3; D is unresolved. Looked up from germline, CDR1 is SGHRS and CDR2 is YFSETQ. The CDR3 totals 13 residues. The germline V and J ends were trimmed by 1 base and 5 bases, with 8 bases remaining between them.

The rearrangement uses TRBV2 and TRBJ1-6, with D unclear. The germline gives CDR1 SNHLY, CDR2 FYNNEI. The V end lost 2 bases, the J end lost 7 bases, and 12 bases lay between the germline ends. This CDR3 has 15 amino acids. Here the CDR3 reads CASSESRRLNSPLHF. CDR3 sequence (DNA): TGTGCCAGCAGTGAAAGTAGGCGGTTGAATTCACCCCTCCACTTT.

This clone was found a few times. The chain joins TRBV5-5 to TRBJ2-1, with D tentatively TRBD2 (7 bases). CDR3 length: 15 residues. Germline values: CDR1 SGHKS, CDR2 YYEKEE (reference sequence). V shed 9 bases and J shed 7 bases, with 23 bases lying between them. The CDR3 region is CATSLVRGAGNEQFF. The DNA for the CDR3 is TGTGCCACCAGTCTTGTACGGGGGGCAGGGAATGAGCAGTTCTTC. The whole variable domain, remainder taken from reference TRBV5-5 and TRBJ2-1, is DAGVTQSPTHLIKTRGQQVTLRCSPISGHKSVSWYQQVLGQGPQFIFQYYEKEERGRGNFPDRFSARQFPNYSSELNVNALLLGDSALYLCATSLVRGAGNEQFFGPGTRLTVL.

V usage is TRBV30 and J usage is TRBJ2-6; the D gene is possibly TRBD2 (5 bases). This CDR3 has 13 amino acids. The V end was cut by 6 bases, the J end by 0 bases, with 6 bases between. Germline V gives CDR1 GTSNPN, CDR2 SVGIG (reference sequence). The CDR3 spells CACRGSGANVLTF. The CDR3, as DNA: TGTGCCTGCCGGGGCTCTGGGGCCAACGTCCTGACTTTC. Full variable domain (missing parts from reference TRBV30 and TRBJ2-6): SQTIHQWPATLVQPVGSPLSLECTVEGTSNPNLYWYRQAAGRGLQLLFYSVGIGQISSEVPQNLSASRPQDRQFILSSKKLLLSDSGFYLCACRGSGANVLTFGAGSRLTVL.

The rearrangement links TRBV5-1 to TRBJ1-2; possibly TRBD1 for D (6 bases). Germline values: CDR1 SGHRS, CDR2 YFSETQ. The V and J ends lost 2 bases and 8 bases respectively, with 13 bases between them. This CDR3 has 13 residues. CDR3: CASSFQGTGGYTF. The CDR3 DNA sequence: TGCGCCAGCAGCTTTCAGGGGACGGGCGGCTACACCTTC.

This clone showed up just a few times. In nucleotides, the CDR3 is TGTGCCAGCAGTGCCTCGATGGGGGGGGCAGGAGATACGCAGTATTTT. Translated, it gives CASSASMGGAGDTQYF. The chain recombines TRBV28 with TRBJ2-3; D may be TRBD2 (7 bases). Trimming pared 5 bases from V and 5 bases from J, leaving 20 bases between. This CDR3 has 16 amino acids. The germline V gene encodes CDR1 MDHEN and CDR2 SYDVKM.

This clone appeared a few times. The DNA for the CDR3 is TGTGCCAGCAGTCAGGGGACAGAGGAAAAACTGTTTTTT. It yields the protein CASSQGTEEKLFF. This sequence joins TRBV28 and TRBJ1-4; TRBD1 matches 7 bases. V was pared by 5 bases and J by 8 bases, with 5 bases of the junction left unmatched. CDR3 length equals 13 residues. Germline CDR1 MDHEN, CDR2 SYDVKM.

The rearrangement uses TRBV9 and TRBJ2-5; D remains unclear. CDR3 length equals 15 residues. Germline assignment: CDR1 SGDLS and CDR2 YYNGEE. V was shortened by 0 bases and J by 5 bases, with 14 bases between the two germline ends. The CDR3 DNA follows: TGTGCCAGCAGCGTAGGGCCAGACGTTTGGGAGACCCAGTACTTC. Protein sequence: CASSVGPDVWETQYF. Full variable domain (remainder filled in from reference TRBV9 and TRBJ2-5): DSGVTQTPKHLITATGQRVTLRCSPRSGDLSVYWYQQSLDQGLQFLIQYYNGEERAKGNILERFSAQQFPDLHSELNLSSLELGDSALYFCASSVGPDVWETQYFGPGTRLLVL.

This clone was seen more than once but under ten times. The chain joins TRBV7-9 to TRBJ2-3, with 9 nucleotides matching TRBD1. The CDR3 loop spans 16 amino acids. Germline loops: CDR1 SEHNR, CDR2 FQNEAQ (reference sequence). V was pared by 7 bases and J by 4 bases, with 12 bases of the junction left unmatched. Here the CDR3 DNA reads TGTGCCAGCAACCCCGGGGACAGGGAAAGCGCAGATACGCAGTATTTT. It codes for CASNPGDRESADTQYF.

This clone has a handful of counts. The chain is built from TRBV7-9 and TRBJ2-1; 8 bases map to TRBD1. Germline trimming cut 8 bases from V and 1 base from J; bases unmatched to any gene: 7. The CDR3 is 15 residues long. Germline values: CDR1 SEHNR, CDR2 FQNEAQ (reference sequence). DNA for the CDR3: TGTGCCAGCGGCAAACGGGACAGGTCCTACAATGAGCAGTTCTTC. It specifies CASGKRDRSYNEQFF.

This clone has more than one count but fewer than ten. The V gene is TRBV4-2, the J gene TRBJ1-1; D uncertain. The CDR3 covers 13 residues. Germline CDR1 and CDR2: LGHNA and YNFKEQ. Trimming left V 4 bases short and J 4 bases short, with 10 bases between. CDR3 in amino acids: CASSPGRGTEAFF. In DNA, the CDR3 is TGTGCCAGCAGCCCTGGCCGGGGCACTGAAGCTTTCTTT.